The next 10 T cell receptor beta chains were all read from a single sample in a study of shared clonotypes between healthy human individuals (TCRdb year 2020). Receptor amplification or capture employed the immunoSEQ multiplex PCR assay. Held by TCRdb, this immuneACCESS table contains in-frame sequences only and omits some clones. Under half of the omission traces to an unresolved V gene where checked; the cause of the rest is unknown. This sample lists some 380,000 clones; roughly 96% were detected once. The ten largest clones capture around 0.32% of the sample. Sequencing was performed on memory CD8+ T cells sorted from blood. The cell subset or site label on this specimen signifies: CD45RO+ cells pooled with CCR7-negative TemRA cells. The receptors shown here come from a man younger than 40 in good health.

The chain couples TRBV12-5 to TRBJ2-7; 9 nucleotides align to TRBD2. Losses at the gene ends were 3 bases for V and 0 bases for J; bases not matched to a gene: 9. In germline, CDR1 is LGHNT, CDR2 FRNRAP. The CDR3 loop spans 17 amino acids. For the CDR3, the DNA is TGTGCTAGTGGTTTCTTCTCCGGGACTAGCCGCTCCTACGAGCAGTACTTC. Amino acid sequence: CASGFFSGTSRSYEQYF.

The J gene is TRBJ2-7, the V gene TRBV28, with TRBD1 as a possible D gene (5 bases). The V end was cut by 5 bases, the J end by 2 bases, with 25 bases between. Per germline, CDR1 MDHEN and CDR2 SYDVKM. The CDR3 runs to 18 residues. The CDR3 protein is CASSLPMSPWGSTYEQYF. The CDR3 nucleotides read TGTGCCAGCAGTCTACCCATGTCCCCCTGGGGCAGCACCTACGAGCAGTACTTC. Supplemented by reference TRBV28 and TRBJ2-7, the full variable domain reads DVKVTQSSRYLVKRTGEKVFLECVQDMDHENMFWYRQDPGLGLRLIYFSYDVKMKEKGDIPEGYSVSREKKERFSLILESASTNQTSMYLCASSLPMSPWGSTYEQYFGPGTRLTVT.

J is TRBJ2-7 and V is TRBV6-6, with D possibly TRBD2 on 6 matching bases. The length of the CDR3 is 16 residues. The germline V gene has CDR1 MNHNY and CDR2 SVGAGI (reference sequence). Trimming left V 5 bases short and J 1 base short, with 18 bases between. The CDR3 spells CASSPVSDGGSYEQYF. In nucleotides, the CDR3 is TGTGCCAGCAGTCCCGTCTCGGACGGGGGATCCTACGAGCAGTACTTC.

This rearrangement joins TRBV28 to TRBJ2-7; D gene ambiguous. The germline CDR1 and CDR2 sequences are MDHEN and SYDVKM. The CDR3 is made up of 12 amino acids. V lost 8 bases and J 1 base, leaving 9 bases between the germline ends. CDR3: CASSVGSYEQYF. The DNA of the CDR3 is TGTGCCAGCTCCGTAGGGTCCTACGAGCAGTACTTC.

This sequence joins TRBV7-9 and TRBJ1-1; 8 positions match TRBD1. This CDR3 has 14 residues. Trimming removed 3 bases from V and 4 bases from J; junction bases left unmatched: 4. From germline, CDR1 is SEHNR and CDR2 FQNEAQ (reference sequence). The CDR3 region has the DNA TGTGCCAGCAGCTTGCCCGACAGGGGCACTGAAGCTTTCTTT. This translates into CASSLPDRGTEAFF.

V usage is TRBV7-9 and J usage is TRBJ1-2; D may be TRBD1 (6 bases). The germline V gene encodes CDR1 SEHNR and CDR2 FQNEAQ (reference sequence). The germline V and J ends were trimmed by 6 bases and 8 bases, with 16 bases remaining between them. CDR3 length: 13 amino acids. The chain's CDR3 is CASSKQGFNGYTF. CDR3 DNA sequence: TGTGCCAGCAGTAAACAGGGATTTAACGGCTACACCTTC.

The rearrangement uses TRBV10-3 and TRBJ1-1; D perhaps matches TRBD1 (6 bases). The CDR3 totals 13 residues. Deletions cut 7 bases from V and 3 bases from J, with 12 bases between. Looked up from germline, CDR1 is ENHRY and CDR2 is SYGVKD. This chain's CDR3 is CAINRDVDTEAFF. The CDR3 nucleotides are TGTGCCATCAACAGGGACGTTGACACTGAAGCTTTCTTT.

This sequence joins TRBV5-6 and TRBJ2-5, with 8 bases that match TRBD1. Germline V lookup: CDR1 SGHDT, CDR2 YYEEEE. This CDR3 region has 14 residues. V gave up 0 bases and J gave up 4 bases; unmatched junction bases: 2. The CDR3 coding sequence is TGTGCCAGCAGCTTGGCAGGGGGCGCAGAGACCCAGTACTTC. Protein: CASSLAGGAETQYF.

The chain has TRBV29-1 and TRBJ2-1, with 9 nucleotides matching TRBD1. Germline-derived CDR1 and CDR2 are SQVTM and ANQGSEA. After removal of 7 bases from V and 9 bases from J, the junction contained 13 bases not matched to a gene. The CDR3 covers 14 residues. The chain's CDR3 is CSGSGTGLFSEQFF. The CDR3 DNA is TGCAGCGGTTCCGGGACAGGGTTGTTCAGTGAGCAGTTCTTC.

The gene calls are TRBV5-1 and TRBJ1-1, with 7 bases that match TRBD1. CDR1 is SGHRS and CDR2 is YFSETQ in the germline V gene. The ends lost 4 bases at V and 3 bases at J; junction bases unmatched: 3. The CDR3 is 13 residues long. The CDR3 is CASSRTGHTEAFF. The CDR3 DNA follows: TGCGCCAGCAGCAGGACAGGACACACTGAAGCTTTCTTT.